These T cell receptor beta chains were read from a single sample in a study of TIL therapy for anti-PD-1-resistant metastatic lung cancer. Method: immunoSEQ multiplex PCR; TCRdb's copy keeps in-frame clones and lacks some. The sample lists some 16,000 clones, under 80% occurring once. The sample consisted of blood, taken at baseline. These TCRs come from a person aged 25 to 85 with non-small cell lung cancer. Both conserved end residues are part of each CDR3. D genes are given only for firm matches. Expanded clones are given a class, and other clones once, few, many or no size at all.

clone_size	v_call	j_call	d_call	cdr3_nt	cdr3_aa
once	TRBV7-2	TRBJ2-3	TRBD2	TGTGCCAGCAGCTGGACTAGCGGACTCTACACAGATACGCAGTATTTT	CASSWTSGLYTDTQYF
.	TRBV19	TRBJ1-2	TRBD1	TGTGCCAGTAGTCAACAGGGGGCGACTACTAACTATGGCTACACCTTC	CASSQQGATTNYGYTF
.	TRBV19	TRBJ2-2	TRBD1	TGTGCCACCCGGACAGGGGGCGACACCGGGGAGCTGTTTTTT	CATRTGGDTGELFF
few	TRBV7-2	TRBJ1-2	.	TGTGCCAGCAGCTTAGTCGGAGGGCTAAGGGGGGGCTACACCTTC	CASSLVGGLRGGYTF
.	TRBV27	TRBJ2-7	.	TGTGCCAGCAGTTTGATGCAGGGGACCTCCTACGAGCAGTACTTC	CASSLMQGTSYEQYF
.	TRBV18	TRBJ2-1	TRBD1	TGTGCCAGCTCACCACAGACAGGGGGCAACAATGAGCAGTTCTTC	CASSPQTGGNNEQFF
.	TRBV2	TRBJ1-5	TRBD1	TGTGCCAGCAGTTCGACAGGGTATAGCAATCAGCCCCAGCATTTT	CASSSTGYSNQPQHF
.	TRBV18	TRBJ2-3	.	TGTGCCAGCTCACCCCTGGAAGGCACAGATACGCAGTATTTT	CASSPLEGTDTQYF
.	TRBV19	TRBJ2-1	TRBD2	TGTGCCAGTAGTATAGGAGGCCTAGCGGGGGGCTTCTCCTACAATGAGCAGTTCTTC	CASSIGGLAGGFSYNEQFF
.	TRBV7-8	TRBJ1-2	TRBD1	TGTGCCAGCAGCTTAGGCAGGGGGCGCGACTATGGCTACACCTTC	CASSLGRGRDYGYTF
.	TRBV2	TRBJ1-1	.	TGTGCCAGCAAGAATAATCTAGGACTGATGAACACTGAAGCTTTCTTT	CASKNNLGLMNTEAFF
.	TRBV12-5	TRBJ2-3	.	TGTGCTAGTGGTTTAGAAGACCCCCAGTATTTT	CASGLEDPQYF
few	TRBV27	TRBJ1-1	.	TGTGCCAGCGGCTTATCTGCTGAAGCTTTCTTT	CASGLSAEAFF
.	TRBV7-2	TRBJ2-2	.	TGTGCCAGCAGCACCCGGGACCTTAGGAACACCGGGGAGCTGTTTTTT	CASSTRDLRNTGELFF
.	TRBV7-9	TRBJ2-3	.	TGTGCCAGCAGCTTACGGCAGGGCCCAGATACGCAGTATTTT	CASSLRQGPDTQYF
.	TRBV5-1	TRBJ2-5	.	TGCGCCAGCAGCTTGGGTCGACTCCAAGAGACCCAGTACTTC	CASSLGRLQETQYF
.	TRBV5-6	TRBJ1-2	.	TGTGCCAGCAGCGGCAGTTTTAACTATGGCTACACCTTC	CASSGSFNYGYTF
.	TRBV5-1	TRBJ2-5	TRBD2	TGCGCCAGCAGAACGCCGGGACTAGCGGGGCTCCAAGAGACCCAGTACTTC	CASRTPGLAGLQETQYF
.	TRBV20-1	TRBJ2-5	.	TGCAGTGCTAGAGACCAAGAGACCCAGTACTTC	CSARDQETQYF
.	TRBV21-1	TRBJ2-7	.	TGTGCCAGCAGCAAAGCGGGGGGGGGCGAGTACTTC	CASSKAGGGEYF
.	TRBV30	TRBJ1-4	TRBD1	TGTGCCTGGAGGACAGGGCTTTTTAATGAAAAACTGTTTTTT	CAWRTGLFNEKLFF
.	TRBV5-5	TRBJ2-3	TRBD1	TGTGCCAGCAGCCTACAGGGGGCAGATACGCAGTATTTT	CASSLQGADTQYF
.	TRBV28	TRBJ1-1	.	TGTGCCAGCAGTTTATCCGTCCTCTTCACCTTCCTTATGAACACTGAAGCTTTCTTT	CASSLSVLFTFLMNTEAFF
.	TRBV4-3	TRBJ1-6	.	TGCGCCAGCAGCCAAGATTATGGGTGGGGGTCACCCCTCCACTTT	CASSQDYGWGSPLHF
.	TRBV9	TRBJ2-3	TRBD1	TGTGCCAGCAGTCGGCTACAGGGGCCCACAGATACGCAGTATTTT	CASSRLQGPTDTQYF
.	TRBV7-9	TRBJ2-3	.	TGTGCCAGCAGCTTAGGAGGGGAGACAGATACGCAGTATTTT	CASSLGGETDTQYF
.	TRBV4-2	TRBJ1-2	.	TGTGCCAGCAGCCCCTGGGCAGGGGTAGGAGGCTACACCTTC	CASSPWAGVGGYTF
.	TRBV11-2	TRBJ1-1	.	TGTGCCAGCAGCCCCGAAAGACAATCAGCTTTCTTT	CASSPERQSAFF
.	TRBV27	TRBJ2-7	TRBD1	TGTGCCAGCAGTCTCGGGGACAGGGGGCTCTCCTACGAGCAGTACTTC	CASSLGDRGLSYEQYF
.	TRBV9	TRBJ2-7	TRBD1	TGTGCCAGCAGCGGGGAGGGGACAGGGGGTACCTTCAGCTACGAGCAGTACTTC	CASSGEGTGGTFSYEQYF
.	TRBV6-1	TRBJ2-4	TRBD1	TGTGCCAGCAGTGGGGACAGGGCCAAAAACATTCAGTACTTC	CASSGDRAKNIQYF
.	TRBV7-7	TRBJ2-1	.	TGTGCCAGCAGCTTAGCGCCCGGGAATGAGCAGTTCTTC	CASSLAPGNEQFF
.	TRBV11-3	TRBJ2-3	.	TGTGCCAGCAGCTTAGAACCAGATACGCAGTATTTT	CASSLEPDTQYF
.	TRBV28	TRBJ2-7	.	TGTGCCAGCAGCCGGGCCTCAGGGAAAGGGTGGAACGAGCAGTACTTC	CASSRASGKGWNEQYF
.	TRBV4-3	TRBJ1-3	.	TGCGCCAGCAGCCAAGACCTTCCTGGAGGGGTCGGAAGCTCTGGAAACACCATATATTTT	CASSQDLPGGVGSSGNTIYF
.	TRBV7-9	TRBJ2-1	TRBD2	TGTGCCAGCAGCATTACTAGCGGGGACTACAATGAGCAGTTCTTC	CASSITSGDYNEQFF
few	TRBV28	TRBJ2-2	.	TGTGCCAGCGATAGAGTGAACACCGGGGAGCTGTTTTTT	CASDRVNTGELFF
.	TRBV6-5	TRBJ2-7	.	TGTGCCAGCAGTTTCTCCTACGAGCAGTACTTC	CASSFSYEQYF
.	TRBV4-2	TRBJ2-3	.	TGTGCCAGCAGCCAAGAGGGGGCCGCGCGCTCCACAGATACGCAGTATTTT	CASSQEGAARSTDTQYF
.	TRBV6-1	TRBJ2-7	.	TGTGCCAGCAGTGAACCCCCCACAGGTTTGACCTACGAGCAGTACTTC	CASSEPPTGLTYEQYF
.	TRBV4-1	TRBJ1-6	.	TGCGCCAGCAGCCACCCCCGGGACGGAAAGGGATCACCCCTCCACTTT	CASSHPRDGKGSPLHF
.	TRBV7-3	TRBJ2-2	TRBD2	TGTGCCAGCAGCTTGAGACTAGCGGGGGGAACCGGGGAGCTGTTTTTT	CASSLRLAGGTGELFF
once	TRBV9	TRBJ1-6	TRBD1	TGTGCCAGCAGCCCTCAGGGGGGGCCGCTCGACCTCCACTTT	CASSPQGGPLDLHF
.	TRBV9	TRBJ1-6	.	TGTGCCAGCAGCGTAGACGGCCATTGGGTAACCCTCCACTTT	CASSVDGHWVTLHF
.	TRBV13	TRBJ2-5	.	TGTGCCAGCAGCCCCGCAACTTCACAAGAGACCCAGTACTTC	CASSPATSQETQYF
many	TRBV19	TRBJ1-5	.	TGTGCCAGTAGTATAGGCGGGGCAGCGAGTCAGCCCCAGCATTTT	CASSIGGAASQPQHF